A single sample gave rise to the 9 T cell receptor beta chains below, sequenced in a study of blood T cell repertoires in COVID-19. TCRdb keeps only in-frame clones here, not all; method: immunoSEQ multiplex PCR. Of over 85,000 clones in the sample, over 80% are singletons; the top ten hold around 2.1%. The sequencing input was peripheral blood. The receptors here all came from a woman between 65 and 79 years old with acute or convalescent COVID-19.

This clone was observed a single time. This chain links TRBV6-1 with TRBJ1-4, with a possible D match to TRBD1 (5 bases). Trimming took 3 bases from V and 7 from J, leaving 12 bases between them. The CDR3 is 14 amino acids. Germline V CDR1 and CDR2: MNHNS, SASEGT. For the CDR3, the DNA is TGTGCCAGCAGTGACAGGGCTGCTTTTGAAAAACTGTTTTTT. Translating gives CASSDRAAFEKLFF.

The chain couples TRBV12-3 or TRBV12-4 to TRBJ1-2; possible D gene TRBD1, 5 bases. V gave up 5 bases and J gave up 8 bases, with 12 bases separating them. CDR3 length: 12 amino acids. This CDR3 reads CASSPWGGGYTF. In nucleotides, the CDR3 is TGTGCCAGCAGTCCGTGGGGCGGCGGCTACACCTTC.

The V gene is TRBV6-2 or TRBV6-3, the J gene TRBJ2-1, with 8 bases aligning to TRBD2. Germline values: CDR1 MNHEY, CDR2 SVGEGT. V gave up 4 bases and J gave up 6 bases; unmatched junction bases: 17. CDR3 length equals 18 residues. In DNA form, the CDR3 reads TGTGCCAGCAGTTGGGTCGGGGGGGCCGGAGCGACTGGCAATGAGCAGTTCTTC. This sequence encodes CASSWVGGAGATGNEQFF.

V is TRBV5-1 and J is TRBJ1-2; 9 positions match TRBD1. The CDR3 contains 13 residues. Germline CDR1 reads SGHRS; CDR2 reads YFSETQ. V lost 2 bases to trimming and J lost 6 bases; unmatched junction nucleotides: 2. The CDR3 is CASSFRTGDGYTF. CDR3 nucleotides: TGCGCCAGCAGCTTTCGGACAGGGGATGGCTACACCTTC.

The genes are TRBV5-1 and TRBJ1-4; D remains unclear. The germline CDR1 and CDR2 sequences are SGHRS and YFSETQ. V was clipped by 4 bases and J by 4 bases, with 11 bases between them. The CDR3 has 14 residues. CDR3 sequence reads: CASSPGLINEKLFF. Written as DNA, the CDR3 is TGCGCCAGCAGCCCTGGACTGATTAATGAAAAACTGTTTTTT. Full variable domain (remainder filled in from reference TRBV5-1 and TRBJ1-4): KAGVTQTPRYLIKTRGQQVTLSCSPISGHRSVSWYQQTPGQGLQFLFEYFSETQRNKGNFPGRFSGRQFSNSRSEMNVSTLELGDSALYLCASSPGLINEKLFFGSGTQLSVL.

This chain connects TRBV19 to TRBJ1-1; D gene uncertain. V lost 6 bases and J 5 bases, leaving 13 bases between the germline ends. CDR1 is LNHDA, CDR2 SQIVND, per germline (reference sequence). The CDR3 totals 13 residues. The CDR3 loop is CASRYGGRTEAFF. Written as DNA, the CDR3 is TGTGCCAGTAGATATGGCGGTCGGACTGAAGCTTTCTTT.

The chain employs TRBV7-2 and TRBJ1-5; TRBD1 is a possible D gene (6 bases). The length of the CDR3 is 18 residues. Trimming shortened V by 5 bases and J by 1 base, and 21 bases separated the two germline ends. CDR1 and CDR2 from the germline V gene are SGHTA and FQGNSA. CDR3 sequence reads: CASSPRGFRGISNQPQHF. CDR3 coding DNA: TGTGCCAGCAGCCCAAGAGGTTTTAGGGGGATAAGCAATCAGCCCCAGCATTTT.

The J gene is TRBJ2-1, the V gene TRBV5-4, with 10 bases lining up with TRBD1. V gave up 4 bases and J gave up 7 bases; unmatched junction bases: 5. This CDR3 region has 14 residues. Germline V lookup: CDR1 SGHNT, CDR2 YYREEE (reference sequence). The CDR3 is CASSLPGQGNEQFF. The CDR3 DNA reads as TGTGCCAGCAGCCTACCGGGACAGGGGAATGAGCAGTTCTTC.

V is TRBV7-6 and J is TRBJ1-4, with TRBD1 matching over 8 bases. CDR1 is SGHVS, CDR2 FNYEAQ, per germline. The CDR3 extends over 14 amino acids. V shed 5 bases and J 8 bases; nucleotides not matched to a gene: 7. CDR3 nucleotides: TGTGCCAGCAGCCCCGGACAGGGAGGGGAAAAACTGTTTTTT. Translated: CASSPGQGGEKLFF.